The entry below gives a single T cell receptor (beta chain) sequence along with its context. Sequencing used immunoSEQ multiplex PCR; TCRdb keeps in-frame clones, though not all of them. The sample lists about 100,000 clones; about 84% were seen once. This record belongs to a study of blood T cell repertoires in COVID-19. Study details: Both acute and convalescent COVID-19 samples were obtained from the United States, Italy and Spain.

V lost 0 bases to trimming and J lost 8 bases, with 11 bases between them. CDR1 is SGHRS, CDR2 YFSETQ, per germline. The length of the CDR3 is 13 residues. Sequenced input: peripheral blood. The gene calls are TRBV5-1 and TRBJ1-2; no reliable D call. This receptor was taken from a man aged 55 to 70 with acute or convalescent COVID-19. The CDR3 protein is CASSLVSGPGYTF. In nucleotides, the CDR3 is TGCGCCAGCAGCTTGGTTAGTGGGCCCGGCTACACCTTC.